The text below deals with one T cell receptor (beta chain). As handled by the study authors: Amplification of reference gene primers was used by the study to estimate nucleated cell counts. Sequencing was performed with immunoSEQ multiplex PCR; in TCRdb, only in-frame clones are kept and a portion is missing. V, J and clone size are those of that table, while D and trimming were read from the DNA. The sample consists of about 61,000 clones, roughly 90% of them appearing once. The data stem from a study of blood T cell repertoires in COVID-19. Trimming cost V 6 bases and J 5 bases, with 11 bases left between them. Germline loops: CDR1 ENHRY, CDR2 SYGVKD. The CDR3 is 13 residues long.

The sample was peripheral blood. This chain joins TRBV10-3 and TRBJ1-5; D not resolved. The TCR sequence derives from a human donor in a cohort sampled during active COVID-19. The CDR3 DNA is TGTGCCATCAGGGGGTCCGGGGATCAGCCCCAGCATTTT. Amino acid sequence: CAIRGSGDQPQHF.